The subject of this entry is one T cell receptor beta chain. Its antigen remains unknown. The germline CDR1 and CDR2 sequences are MNHEY and SMNVEV (reference sequence). The CDR3 has 15 residues. The data stem from a study of blood T cells in healthy people across ages. Study overall: About one barcoded beta molecule per two T cells was captured by template switching. The study's findings and limits: Fewer expanded clones and more diversity marked long-lived versus aged donors.

A minimum of 7 million PBMCs was isolated per sample. Total RNA, at least 5 micrograms per sample, came from PBMCs. Primers used in a second PCR of about 6 to 11 cycles were a sample-barcoded 5' primer and a J-beta primer mix. TCRdb reprocessed the 5' RACE reads with MiXCR, giving one entry per CDR3 protein. Here the sample spans 1.5 million or so distinct CDR3 sequences, 35% to 45% being singletons. The gene calls are TRBV27 and TRBJ2-1; the match to TRBD2 covers 10 bases. The end of the DNA fits TRBJ2-7 better, so the J call may be wrong. Material: blood. This receptor was taken from a woman between 18 and 29 years old in good health. The CDR3 DNA is TGTGCCAGCGGTCCAGGACTAGCGGTTTACAATGAGCAGTACTTC. This codes for CASGPGLAVYNEQYF.